The TCR beta chain under discussion was sequenced for a study of blood T cell repertoires in COVID-19. About the research overall: The United States, Italy and Spain provided the acute and convalescent COVID-19 samples. The analysed material was cDNA or gDNA that came from T cells, B-cell-depleted T cells, or PBMCs.

Source study methods: Nucleated cell counts were estimated from reference gene primer amplification. Profiled with immunoSEQ multiplex PCR; TCRdb holds only in-frame clones, not every one. V, J and clone size were drawn from that table, and D and trimming were deduced from the DNA. Altogether around 71,000 clones are present, 85% being singletons, with the ten largest covering 4.5% to 5.5%. Losses at the gene ends were 6 bases for V and 2 bases for J; bases not matched to a gene: 8. The CDR3 contains 15 residues. In germline, CDR1 is LNHDA, CDR2 SQIVND (reference sequence). The receptor was derived from a man aged 80 or over with acute or convalescent COVID-19. The sequencing sample was made of peripheral blood. The rearrangement joins TRBV19 to TRBJ1-2; the match to TRBD1 covers 8 bases. CDR3 nucleotides: TGTGCCAGTAGCACCTCAGGGACAGGAAACTATGGCTACACCTTC. Its translation is CASSTSGTGNYGYTF.